Detailed here is one T cell receptor (beta chain). Its antigen is unknown. TCR beta CDR3 regions were amplified from RNA. First-round RT-PCR targeting the TCR CDR3 was performed with the HTBI primer set. Via MiXCR, TCRdb re-called the multiplex PCR reads, giving one row per CDR3 protein. The sample yields approximately 500,000 distinct CDR3 sequences, approximately 44% seen once. Trimming left V 6 bases short and J 1 base short, with 12 bases between. The CDR3 has 14 residues. Looked up from germline, CDR1 is SEHNR and CDR2 is FQNEAQ (reference sequence). The sample belongs to a study of T cells in Graves' hyperthyroidism and ophthalmopathy. Graves' hyperthyroidism showing no ophthalmopathy progression within 18 months was considered stable. Exclusion followed for patients with uncontrolled infection, other autoimmune disease, pregnancy or lactation. Diagnosis relied on clinical symptoms, serum thyroxine and TRAb, thyroid ultrasound and orbital computed tomography.

Study-level results: Blood held most thyroid clonotypes expanded above 0.001 frequency.

The V and J genes are TRBV7-9 and TRBJ2-5, with a possible D match to TRBD1 (5 bases). Input material: peripheral blood or thyroid tissue (not recorded which). The sequence was obtained from a woman aged 18-29 years with Graves' hyperthyroidism. The CDR3 DNA reads TGTGCCAGCAGACGGGCAGGGCCCCAAGAGACCCAGTACTTC. Amino acids: CASRRAGPQETQYF.